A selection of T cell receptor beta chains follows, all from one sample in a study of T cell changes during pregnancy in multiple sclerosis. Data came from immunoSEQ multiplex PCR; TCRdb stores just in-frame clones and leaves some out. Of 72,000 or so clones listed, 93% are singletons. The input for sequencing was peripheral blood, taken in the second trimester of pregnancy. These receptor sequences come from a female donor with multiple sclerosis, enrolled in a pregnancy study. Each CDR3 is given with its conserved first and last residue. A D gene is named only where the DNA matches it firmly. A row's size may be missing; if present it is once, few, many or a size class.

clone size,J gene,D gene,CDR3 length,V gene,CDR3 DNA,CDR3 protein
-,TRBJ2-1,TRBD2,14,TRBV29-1,TGCAGCGTTGGATTCGGCGGGGGGGCCAATGAGCAGTTCTTC,CSVGFGGGANEQFF
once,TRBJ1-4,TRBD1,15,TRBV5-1,TGCGCCAGCAGCTCTAGTGGGACAGGGAATGAAAAACTGTTTTTT,CASSSSGTGNEKLFF
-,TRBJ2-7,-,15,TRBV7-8,TGTGCCAGCAGCTTAAAGTACAGGGCAGTCGACGAGCAGTACTTC,CASSLKYRAVDEQYF
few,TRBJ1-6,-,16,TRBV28,TGTGCCAGCACCATCTCCACAGGGTCCTATAATTCACCCCTCCACTTT,CASTISTGSYNSPLHF
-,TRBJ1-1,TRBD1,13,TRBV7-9,TGTGCCAGCAGCTTAGAGGACAGGCCTTCAGCTTTCTTT,CASSLEDRPSAFF
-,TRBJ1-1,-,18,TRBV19,TGTGCCAGTAGTATAGCTGGATTGGGAGGGACCCTCAACACTGAAGCTTTCTTT,CASSIAGLGGTLNTEAFF
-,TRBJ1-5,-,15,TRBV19,TGTGCCAGTAGCCGAGGGACACTCTTGGGGCAGCCCCAGCATTTT,CASSRGTLLGQPQHF
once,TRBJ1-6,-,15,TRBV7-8,TGTGCCAGCAGTAGAACCCGGACAGACAATTCACCCCTCCACTTT,CASSRTRTDNSPLHF
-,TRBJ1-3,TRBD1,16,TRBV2,TGTGCCAGCACCTTGACAGGGTTGGCCGGTGGAAACACCATATATTTT,CASTLTGLAGGNTIYF
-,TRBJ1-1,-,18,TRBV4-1,TGCGCCAGCAGCCAAGAAATTATTCTTATGGAGGGTCCGGCTGAAGCTTTCTTT,CASSQEIILMEGPAEAFF
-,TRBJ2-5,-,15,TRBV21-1,TGTGCCAGCAGCACTTGGACTAGCGGGAAAGAGACCCAGTACTTC,CASSTWTSGKETQYF
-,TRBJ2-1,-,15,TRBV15,TGTGCCACCAGCGAGGGGGAGGGACCCCGCATAGGGCGGTTCTTC,CATSEGEGPRIGRFF
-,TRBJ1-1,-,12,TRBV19,TGTGCCAGTAGTATTCGTGGGGCATCGGCTTTCTTT,CASSIRGASAFF
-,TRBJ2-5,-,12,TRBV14,TGTGCCAGCAGCCCCCAGGGGAAGACCCAGTACTTC,CASSPQGKTQYF
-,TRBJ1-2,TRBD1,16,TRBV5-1,TGCGCCAGCAGCTTCTCCGGGACAGGGGGCCGGTATGGCTACACCTTC,CASSFSGTGGRYGYTF
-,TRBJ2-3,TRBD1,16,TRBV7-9,TGTGCCAGCAGCTTAGCGCCGGGACAGGGCACAGATACGCAGTATTTT,CASSLAPGQGTDTQYF
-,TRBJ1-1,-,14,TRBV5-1,TGCGCCAGCAGCTGGGGCGGGGTGAACACTGAAGCTTTCTTT,CASSWGGVNTEAFF
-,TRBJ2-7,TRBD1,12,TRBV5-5,TGTGCCAGCTCGGGACAGTCCTACGAGCAGTACTTC,CASSGQSYEQYF
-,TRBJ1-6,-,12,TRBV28,TGTGCCAGCACCCCCCCGAATTCACCCCTCCACTTT,CASTPPNSPLHF
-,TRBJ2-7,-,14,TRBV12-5,TGTGCTAGTGGTTTGGGGGGCCTCCAACGAGGGCAGTACTTC,CASGLGGLQRGQYF
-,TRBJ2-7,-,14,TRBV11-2,TGTGCCAGCAGCTTAGATGGGAGCTCCTACGAGCAGTACTTC,CASSLDGSSYEQYF
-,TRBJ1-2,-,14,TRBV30,TGTGCCTGGGGCCGTGCGGGGACCTCATATGGCTACACCTTC,CAWGRAGTSYGYTF
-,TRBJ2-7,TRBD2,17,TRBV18,TGTGCCAGCTCACCACCGGCTCCGGGACTAGCGGGGGCCGAGCAGTACTTC,CASSPPAPGLAGAEQYF
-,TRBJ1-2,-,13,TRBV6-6,TGTGCCAGCAGTTACGGGAGCGCGGATGGCTACACCTTC,CASSYGSADGYTF
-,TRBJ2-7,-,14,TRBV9,TGTGCCAGCAGCGTATTCGACCGCGGTTACGAGCAGTACTTC,CASSVFDRGYEQYF
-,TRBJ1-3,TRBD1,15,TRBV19,TGTGCCAGTCTGGACAGGGCGCTCTCTGGAAACACCATATATTTT,CASLDRALSGNTIYF
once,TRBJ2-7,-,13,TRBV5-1,TGCGCCAGCGGTGGAGGACAGACCGGGGAGCAGTACTTC,CASGGGQTGEQYF
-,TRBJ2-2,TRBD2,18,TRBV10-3,TGTGCCATCAGTGAGTGGGGACTAGCGGGAAAGTATTCCGGGGAGCTGTTTTTT,CAISEWGLAGKYSGELFF
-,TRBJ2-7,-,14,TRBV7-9,TGTGCCAGCAGCTTATCAGGGGTCGGGGACGAGCAGTACTTC,CASSLSGVGDEQYF
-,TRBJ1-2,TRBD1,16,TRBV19,TGTGCCAGCACCCCCGGGACAGGATTTTATAACTATGGCTACACCTTC,CASTPGTGFYNYGYTF
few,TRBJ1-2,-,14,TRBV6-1,TGTGCCAGCAGTGAACCGGGGAATAACTATGGCTACACCTTC,CASSEPGNNYGYTF
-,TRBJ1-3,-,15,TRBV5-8,TGTGCCAGCAGCTTCCGGGGACACTCTGGAAACACCATATATTTT,CASSFRGHSGNTIYF
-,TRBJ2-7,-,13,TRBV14,TGTGCCAGCAGCCAATGGTCCGGGAGCGAGCAGTACTTC,CASSQWSGSEQYF